This T cell receptor (beta chain) was sequenced during a study of CD8 T cells in Susac syndrome (dated by TCRdb to about 2019). The study in broad terms: Repertoire sequencing was used to test whether CD8+ T cell activation and differentiation in Susac syndrome was antigen driven. Points the paper makes about the study in general: The study acknowledged that relatively few individuals were included in the TCR sequencing and HLA analysis.

CDR1 and CDR2, looked up from the germline V gene, are SQVTM and ANQGSEA. The CDR3 runs 15 residues from the cysteine to the phenylalanine. Only CDR3 DNA is held: 45 bases, read in frame from base 1. Trimming at the junction amounts to 6 bases on V and 6 bases on J, and the germline ends lie 21 bases apart. Peripheral blood CD8+ and CD4+ T cells from healthy donors, Susac syndrome patients and multiple sclerosis patients were profiled using high-throughput TCR beta sequencing. The healthy donors served as controls matched for age and sex. Bulk CD8+ and CD4+ T cells were purified magnetically by negative isolation, whereas CD8+ TEMRA cells were enriched by FACS. Blood was collected in EDTA tubes and processed within 24 hours, with PBMCs isolated through density gradient centrifugation. PBMCs intended for TCR sequencing were cryopreserved in liquid nitrogen and were subsequently thawed in a 37 degrees C water bath. The sorted or isolated CD4+, CD8+ and CD8+ TEMRA cells reached a purity of at least 90%.

With regard to this clonotype: This clone's antigen is unknown. Per-base quality was not reported, and no clone a single base away is much larger than it.

RNA was extracted using the RNeasy kit, and about 0.5 to 1 ug of the RNA was reverse transcribed with random hexamers. The immunoSEQ multiplex PCR assay, which covers 54 Vbeta and 13 Jbeta segments, was used to amplify TCR beta CDR3 regions. To correct PCR amplification bias, a synthetic template baseline was used for both primer optimization and computational correction. Concerning the study's data processing: Only productive sequences were kept, with reads annotated to V, D and J genes according to IMGT and analyzed in immunoSEQ Analyzer. To calculate clonality, Shannon entropy was normalized by log2 of the number of productive unique sequences and then subtracted from one. For each patient and control, public and private clones were evaluated among the 100 most prevalent clones. A clone was defined as Susac-specific if it was absent from the healthy and MS cohorts, from some 980 published viral clones and from other ImmuneACCESS disease sequences. TCRdb's own reprocessing of the public reads used fastp at Q25 and MiXCR and kept productive beta chains. Merged by CDR3 protein, the rows form single entries marked with the most common genes and DNA. The V and J calls were determined by TCRdb, not by the authors. This sample comprises over 120,000 distinct CDR3 sequences, 94% of them detected only once. The ten most abundant clones make up over 0.07% of the sample.

What was sequenced was CD4+ T cells from PBMCs. The receptor's source is a human donor in good health. The chain links TRBV29-1 with TRBJ2-1, with the identity of the D gene unclear. The CDR3 protein sequence reads: CSVGMGQVLFNEQFF. The sequenced DNA: TGCAGCGTGGGAATGGGTCAGGTACTTTTCAATGAGCAGTTCTTC.